This TCR beta chain was recovered during a study of Graves' ophthalmopathy and Graves' hyperthyroidism. General study points: Most thyroid-expanded clonotypes exceeding 0.001 frequency were also found in blood.

Regarding this clonotype: Its antigen remains unknown.

The length of the CDR3 is 16 residues. Germline V gene lookup returns CDR1 MGHDK and CDR2 SYGVNS. J was trimmed by 1 base and V by 5 bases; bases with no gene match: 6. RNA transcripts served as template for amplifying TCR beta CDR3 sequences. An opening RT-PCR round employed HTBI primers and preceded a second-round multiplex PCR. A single record per CDR3 protein comes from TCRdb applying MiXCR to the multiplex PCR reads. The repertoire holds almost 750,000 distinct CDR3 sequences, with 40% as singletons. The material sequenced was peripheral blood. The J gene is TRBJ2-2, the V gene TRBV25-1; 8 nucleotides line up with TRBD1. The TCR sequence derives from an adult man with Graves' ophthalmopathy. The DNA of the CDR3 is TGTGCCAGCAGTTTTACCGGGACAGGGAACACCGGGGAGCTGTTTTTT. Translation: CASSFTGTGNTGELFF.